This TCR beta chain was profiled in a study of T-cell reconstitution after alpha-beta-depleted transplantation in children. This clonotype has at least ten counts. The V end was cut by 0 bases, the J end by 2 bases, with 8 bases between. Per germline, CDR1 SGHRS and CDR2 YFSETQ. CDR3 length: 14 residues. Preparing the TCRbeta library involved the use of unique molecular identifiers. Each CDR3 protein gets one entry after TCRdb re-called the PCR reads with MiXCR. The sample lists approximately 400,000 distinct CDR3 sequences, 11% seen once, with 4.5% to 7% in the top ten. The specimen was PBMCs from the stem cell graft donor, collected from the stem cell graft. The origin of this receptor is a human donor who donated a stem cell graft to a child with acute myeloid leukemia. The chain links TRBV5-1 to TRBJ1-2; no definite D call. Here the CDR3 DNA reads TGCGCCAGCAGCTTGGCTGGGTCCAACTATGGCTACACCTTC. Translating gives CASSLAGSNYGYTF.